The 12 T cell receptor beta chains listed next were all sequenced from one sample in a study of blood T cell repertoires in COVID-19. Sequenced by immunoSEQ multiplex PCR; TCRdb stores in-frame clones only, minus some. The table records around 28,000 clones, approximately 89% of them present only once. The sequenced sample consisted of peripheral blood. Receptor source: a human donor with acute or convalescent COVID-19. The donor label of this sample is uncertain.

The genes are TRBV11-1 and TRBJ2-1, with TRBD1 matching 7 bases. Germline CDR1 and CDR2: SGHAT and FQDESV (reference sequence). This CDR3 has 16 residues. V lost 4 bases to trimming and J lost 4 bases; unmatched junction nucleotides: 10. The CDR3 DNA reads TGTGCCAGCAGCTCCATTACAGGGGTTTCTTACAATGAGCAGTTCTTC. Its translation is CASSSITGVSYNEQFF.

CDR3 in DNA: TGTGCCACCAGTGATTTGTGGGGGCTGTACTTC. Translated: CATSDLWGLYF. This chain joins TRBV24-1 and TRBJ2-7; D perhaps matches TRBD1 (6 bases). This CDR3 is 11 amino acids long. V was clipped by 0 bases and J by 12 bases, with 8 bases between them. CDR1 and CDR2 from the germline V gene are KGHDR and SFDVKD.

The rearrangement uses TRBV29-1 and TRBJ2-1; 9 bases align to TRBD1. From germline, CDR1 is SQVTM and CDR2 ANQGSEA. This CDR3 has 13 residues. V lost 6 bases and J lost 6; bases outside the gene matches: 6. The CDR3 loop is CSVAGQGSNEQFF. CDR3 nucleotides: TGCAGCGTCGCGGGACAGGGCAGCAATGAGCAGTTCTTC.

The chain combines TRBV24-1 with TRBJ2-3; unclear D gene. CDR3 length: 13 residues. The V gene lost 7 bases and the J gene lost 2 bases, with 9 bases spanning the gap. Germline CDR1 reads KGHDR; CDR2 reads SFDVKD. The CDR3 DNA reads TGTGCCACCAGCTGGAGAGACACAGATACGCAGTATTTT. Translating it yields CATSWRDTDTQYF.

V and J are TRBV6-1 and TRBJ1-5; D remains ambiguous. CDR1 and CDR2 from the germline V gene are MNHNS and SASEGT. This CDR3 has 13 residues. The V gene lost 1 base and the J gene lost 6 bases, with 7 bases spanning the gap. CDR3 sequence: CASSEGRSQPQHF. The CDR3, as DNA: TGTGCCAGCAGTGAAGGGAGAAGTCAGCCCCAGCATTTT.

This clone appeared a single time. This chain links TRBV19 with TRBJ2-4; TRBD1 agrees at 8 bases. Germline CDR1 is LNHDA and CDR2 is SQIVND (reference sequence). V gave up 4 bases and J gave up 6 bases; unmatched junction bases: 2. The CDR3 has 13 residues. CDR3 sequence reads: CASSTGQGNIQYF. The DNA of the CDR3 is TGTGCCAGTAGTACCGGACAGGGAAACATTCAGTACTTC.

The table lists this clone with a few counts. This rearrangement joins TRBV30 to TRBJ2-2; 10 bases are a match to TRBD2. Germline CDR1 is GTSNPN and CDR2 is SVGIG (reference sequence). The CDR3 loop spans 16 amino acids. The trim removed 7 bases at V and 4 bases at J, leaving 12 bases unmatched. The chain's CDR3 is CASDPRTSGLTGELFF. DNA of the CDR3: TGTGCCTCGGACCCCCGGACTAGCGGACTCACCGGGGAGCTGTTTTTT.

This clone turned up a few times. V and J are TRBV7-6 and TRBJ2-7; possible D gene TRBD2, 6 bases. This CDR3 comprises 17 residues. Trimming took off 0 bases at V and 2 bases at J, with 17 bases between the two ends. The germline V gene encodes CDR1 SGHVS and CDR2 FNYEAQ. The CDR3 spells CASSLAVSAGSTYEQYF. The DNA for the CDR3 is TGTGCCAGCAGCTTAGCGGTCTCGGCGGGGTCAACCTACGAGCAGTACTTC. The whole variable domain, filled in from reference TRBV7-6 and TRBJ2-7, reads GAGVSQSPRYKVTKRGQDVALRCDPISGHVSLYWYRQALGQGPEFLTYFNYEAQQDKSGLPNDRFSAERPEGSISTLTIQRTEQRDSAMYRCASSLAVSAGSTYEQYFGPGTRLTVT.

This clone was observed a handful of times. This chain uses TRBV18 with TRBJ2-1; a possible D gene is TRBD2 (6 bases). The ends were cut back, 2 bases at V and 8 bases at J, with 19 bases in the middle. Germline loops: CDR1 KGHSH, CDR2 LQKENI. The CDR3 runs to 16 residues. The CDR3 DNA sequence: TGTGCCAGCTCACCAATGCTCGAGCGGGTCGAGGATGAGCAGTTCTTC. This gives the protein CASSPMLERVEDEQFF.

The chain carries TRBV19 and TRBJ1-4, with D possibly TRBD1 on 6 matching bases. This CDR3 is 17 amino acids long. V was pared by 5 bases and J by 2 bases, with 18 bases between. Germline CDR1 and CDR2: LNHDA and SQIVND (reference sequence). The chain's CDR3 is CASSASATGWTNEKLFF. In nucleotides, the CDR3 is TGTGCCAGTAGTGCGTCAGCAACAGGGTGGACTAATGAAAAACTGTTTTTT.

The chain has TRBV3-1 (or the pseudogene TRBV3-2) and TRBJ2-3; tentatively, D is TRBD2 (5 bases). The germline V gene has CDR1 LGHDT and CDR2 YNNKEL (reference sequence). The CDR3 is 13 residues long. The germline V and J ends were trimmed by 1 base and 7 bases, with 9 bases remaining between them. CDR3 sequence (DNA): TGTGCCAGCAGCCAAGCGGGGTGGCATACGCAGTATTTT. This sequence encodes CASSQAGWHTQYF.

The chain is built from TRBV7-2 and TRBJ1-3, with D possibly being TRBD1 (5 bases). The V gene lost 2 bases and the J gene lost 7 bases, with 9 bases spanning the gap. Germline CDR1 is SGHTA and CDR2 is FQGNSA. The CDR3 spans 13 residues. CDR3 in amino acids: CASSLLGGNTIYF. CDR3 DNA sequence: TGTGCCAGCAGCTTATTGGGGGGGAACACCATATATTTT.